This entry concerns a single T cell receptor (beta chain). Its antigen is unidentified. Germline CDR1 and CDR2: MNHEY and SMNVEV (reference sequence). Trimming cost V 6 bases and J 4 bases; bases outside gene matches: 15. The CDR3 sequence is 17 residues long. This entry comes from a study of cytomegalovirus exposure and HLA in healthy donors. Study conclusions and caveats: A later analysis showed TCR association rates differing by HLA locus, peaking at DRB1 and lowest at HLA-C.

Use of 60 Vbeta and 13 Jbeta primers characterized the PCR. Sequencing was performed with immunoSEQ multiplex PCR; in TCRdb, only in-frame clones are kept and a portion is missing. The data hold 200,000 or so clones, with approximately 80% observed a single time. Whereas donors were nominally healthy upon sampling, unrecorded immune exposures were probable. Sequenced: PBMCs. The TCR comes from a woman aged 30 to 39 in good health and CMV-seronegative. The chain links TRBV27 to TRBJ2-1, with 7 bases matching TRBD2. CDR3 DNA sequence: TGTGCCAGCAGCAACATCCGCCTAGCGGACAATTACAATGAGCAGTTCTTC. It specifies CASSNIRLADNYNEQFF.